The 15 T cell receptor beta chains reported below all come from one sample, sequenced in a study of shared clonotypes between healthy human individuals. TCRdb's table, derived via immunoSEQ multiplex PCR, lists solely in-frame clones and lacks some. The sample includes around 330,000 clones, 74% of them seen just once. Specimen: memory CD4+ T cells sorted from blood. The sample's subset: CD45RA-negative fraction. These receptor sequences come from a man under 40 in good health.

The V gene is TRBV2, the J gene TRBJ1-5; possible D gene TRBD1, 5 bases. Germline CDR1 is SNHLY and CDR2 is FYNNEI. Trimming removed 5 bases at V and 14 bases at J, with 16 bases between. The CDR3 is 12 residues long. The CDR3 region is CASSPQANGEHF. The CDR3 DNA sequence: TGTGCCAGCAGTCCACAGGCTAATGGGGAGCATTTT.

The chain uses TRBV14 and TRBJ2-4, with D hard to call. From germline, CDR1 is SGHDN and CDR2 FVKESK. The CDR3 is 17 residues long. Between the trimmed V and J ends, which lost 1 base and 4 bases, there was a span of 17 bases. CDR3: CASSQAVTLQPKNIQYF. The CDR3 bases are TGTGCCAGCAGCCAAGCGGTTACCCTCCAGCCAAAAAACATTCAGTACTTC.

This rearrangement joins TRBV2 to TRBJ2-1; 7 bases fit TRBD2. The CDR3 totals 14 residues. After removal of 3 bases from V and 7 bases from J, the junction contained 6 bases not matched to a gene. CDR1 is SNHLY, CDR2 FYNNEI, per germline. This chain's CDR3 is CASSDGLVFNEQFF. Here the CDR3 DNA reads TGTGCCAGCAGTGATGGACTAGTTTTTAATGAGCAGTTCTTC.

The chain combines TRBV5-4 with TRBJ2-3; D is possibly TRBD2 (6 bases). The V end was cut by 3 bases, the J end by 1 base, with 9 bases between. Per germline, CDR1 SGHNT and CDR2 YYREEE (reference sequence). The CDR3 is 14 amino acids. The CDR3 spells CASSSGARTDTQYF. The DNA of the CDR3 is TGTGCCAGCAGCTCGGGAGCCCGCACAGATACGCAGTATTTT. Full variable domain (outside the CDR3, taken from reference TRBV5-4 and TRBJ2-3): ETGVTQSPTHLIKTRGQQVTLRCSSQSGHNTVSWYQQALGQGPQFIFQYYREEENGRGNFPPRFSGLQFPNYSSELNVNALELDDSALYLCASSSGARTDTQYFGPGTRLTVL.

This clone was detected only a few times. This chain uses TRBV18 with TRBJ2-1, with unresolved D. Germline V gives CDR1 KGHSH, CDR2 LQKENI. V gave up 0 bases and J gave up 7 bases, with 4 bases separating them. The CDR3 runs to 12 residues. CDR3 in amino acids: CASSPPQNEQFF. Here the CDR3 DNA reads TGTGCCAGCTCACCACCCCAGAATGAGCAGTTCTTC.

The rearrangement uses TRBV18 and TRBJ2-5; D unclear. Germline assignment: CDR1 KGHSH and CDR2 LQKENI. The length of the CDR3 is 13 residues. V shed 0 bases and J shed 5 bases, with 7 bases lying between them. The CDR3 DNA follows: TGTGCCAGCTCACCACCTAACGCGGAGACCCAGTACTTC. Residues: CASSPPNAETQYF.

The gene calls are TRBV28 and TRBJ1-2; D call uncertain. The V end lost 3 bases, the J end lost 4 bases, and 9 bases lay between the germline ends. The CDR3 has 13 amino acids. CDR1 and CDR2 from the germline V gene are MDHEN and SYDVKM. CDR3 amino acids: CASSLRVGYGYTF. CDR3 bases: TGTGCCAGCAGTTTGCGCGTAGGCTATGGCTACACCTTC.

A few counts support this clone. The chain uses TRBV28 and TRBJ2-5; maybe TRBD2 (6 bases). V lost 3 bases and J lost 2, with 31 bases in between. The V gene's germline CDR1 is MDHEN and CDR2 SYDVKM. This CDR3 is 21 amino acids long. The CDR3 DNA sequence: TGTGCCAGCAGTTTGCTGAGAACAGTCGGTTTCGGGAGCCGGATTCAAGAGACCCAGTACTTC. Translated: CASSLLRTVGFGSRIQETQYF.

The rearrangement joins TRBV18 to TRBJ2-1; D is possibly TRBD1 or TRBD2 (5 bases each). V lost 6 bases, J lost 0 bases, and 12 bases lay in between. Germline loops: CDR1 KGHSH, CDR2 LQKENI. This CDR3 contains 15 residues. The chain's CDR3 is CASSRTGGSYNEQFF. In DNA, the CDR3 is TGTGCCAGCTCCCGTACTGGGGGCTCCTACAATGAGCAGTTCTTC. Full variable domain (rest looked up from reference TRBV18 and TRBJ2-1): NAGVMQNPRHLVRRRGQEARLRCSPMKGHSHVYWYRQLPEEGLKFMVYLQKENIIDESGMPKERFSAEFPKEGPSILRIQQVVRGDSAAYFCASSRTGGSYNEQFFGPGTRLTVL.

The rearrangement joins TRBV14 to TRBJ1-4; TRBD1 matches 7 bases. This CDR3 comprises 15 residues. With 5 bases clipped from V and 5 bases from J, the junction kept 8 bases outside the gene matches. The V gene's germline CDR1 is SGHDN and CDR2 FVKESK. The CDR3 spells CASSSRTGVNEKLFF. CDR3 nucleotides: TGTGCCAGCAGCAGCAGGACAGGAGTGAATGAAAAACTGTTTTTT. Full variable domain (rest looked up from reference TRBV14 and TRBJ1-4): EAGVTQFPSHSVIEKGQTVTLRCDPISGHDNLYWYRRVMGKEIKFLLHFVKESKQDESGMPNNRFLAERTGGTYSTLKVQPAELEDSGVYFCASSSRTGVNEKLFFGSGTQLSVL.

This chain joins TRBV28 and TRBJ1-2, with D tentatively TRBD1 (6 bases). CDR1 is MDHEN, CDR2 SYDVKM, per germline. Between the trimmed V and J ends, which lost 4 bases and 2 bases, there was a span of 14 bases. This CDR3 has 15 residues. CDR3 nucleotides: TGTGCCAGCAGTTCAGTCAGGGGTATAAACTATGGCTACACCTTC. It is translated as CASSSVRGINYGYTF.

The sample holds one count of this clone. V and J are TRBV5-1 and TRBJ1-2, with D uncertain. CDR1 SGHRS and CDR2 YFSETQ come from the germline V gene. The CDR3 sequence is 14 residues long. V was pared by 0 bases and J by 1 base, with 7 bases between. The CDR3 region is CASSLDSYNYGYTF. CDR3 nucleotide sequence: TGCGCCAGCAGCTTGGATTCCTATAACTATGGCTACACCTTC.

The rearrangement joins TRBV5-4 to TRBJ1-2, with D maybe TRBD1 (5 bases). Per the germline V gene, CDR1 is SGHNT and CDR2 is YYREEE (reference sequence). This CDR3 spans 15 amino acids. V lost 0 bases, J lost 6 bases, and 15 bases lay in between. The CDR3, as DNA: TGTGCCAGCAGCTTGGTAGCGCTTCAGGGCCATGGCTACACCTTC. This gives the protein CASSLVALQGHGYTF.

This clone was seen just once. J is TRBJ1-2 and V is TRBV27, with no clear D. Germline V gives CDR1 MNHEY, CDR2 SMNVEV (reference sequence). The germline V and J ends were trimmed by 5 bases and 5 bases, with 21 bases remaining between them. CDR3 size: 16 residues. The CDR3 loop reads CASSPLLSTQEYGYTF. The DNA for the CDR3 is TGTGCCAGCAGTCCCCTCCTATCGACGCAGGAGTATGGCTACACCTTC.

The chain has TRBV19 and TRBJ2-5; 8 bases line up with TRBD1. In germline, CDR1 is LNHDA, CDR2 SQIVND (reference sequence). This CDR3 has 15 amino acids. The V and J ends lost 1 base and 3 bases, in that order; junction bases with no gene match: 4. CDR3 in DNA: TGTGCCAGTAGTATAGCCGGGACAGGCAAAGAGACCCAGTACTTC. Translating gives CASSIAGTGKETQYF.